These T cell receptor beta chains were read from a single sample in a study of blood T cell repertoires in COVID-19. The data were produced by immunoSEQ multiplex PCR, yet TCRdb's version contains in-frame clones alone and is incomplete. The repertoire has under 100,000 clones, more than 75% of them found once; the top ten carry about a sixth. Input material: peripheral blood. The receptor source for this set is a human donor in a cohort sampled during active COVID-19. The CDR3 runs from the conserved cysteine through the conserved F or W. Fields, in order: D gene, V gene, J gene, clone size, CDR3 DNA, CDR3 protein. The D gene is left open where the match is weak. The size of a clone is reported for some rows only, either as once, few or many, or as a class for expanded clones.

d_gene: TRBD1; v_gene: TRBV5-5; j_gene: TRBJ1-5; abundance: few; CDR3nt: TGTGCCAGCAGCCATTTTCTGACAGGGGGCCTCCAGCCCCAGCATTTT; CDR3aa: CASSHFLTGGLQPQHF
d_gene: -; v_gene: TRBV28; j_gene: TRBJ2-7; abundance: -; CDR3nt: TGTGCCAGCAGTTTAGACAGCGACGAATACGAGCAGTACTTC; CDR3aa: CASSLDSDEYEQYF
d_gene: -; v_gene: TRBV16; j_gene: TRBJ1-4; abundance: -; CDR3nt: TGTGCCAGCAGCCAACAGGCCCAAGAAAAACTGTTTTTT; CDR3aa: CASSQQAQEKLFF
d_gene: TRBD1; v_gene: TRBV7-9; j_gene: TRBJ2-3; abundance: -; CDR3nt: TGTGCCAGCAGCTTACAGGACAGGGCCCCAGATACGCAGTATTTT; CDR3aa: CASSLQDRAPDTQYF
d_gene: -; v_gene: TRBV28; j_gene: TRBJ2-6; abundance: once; CDR3nt: TGTGCCAGCAGTTTGACAGTGGCCCAACCTGGGGCCAACGTCCTGACTTTC; CDR3aa: CASSLTVAQPGANVLTF
d_gene: TRBD2; v_gene: TRBV18; j_gene: TRBJ2-7; abundance: medium-sized; CDR3nt: TGTGCCAGCTCACCACCGTCAGCGGGGGGTGGCAACGAGCAGTACTTC; CDR3aa: CASSPPSAGGGNEQYF
d_gene: -; v_gene: TRBV7-2; j_gene: TRBJ2-5; abundance: -; CDR3nt: TGTGCCAGCAGCAACCCTGCGACAGGACCCCAAGAGACCCAGTACTTC; CDR3aa: CASSNPATGPQETQYF
d_gene: -; v_gene: TRBV6-5; j_gene: TRBJ2-2; abundance: -; CDR3nt: TGTGCCAGCAGTTCCGACGGGGGTCCGAACACCGGGGAGCTGTTTTTT; CDR3aa: CASSSDGGPNTGELFF
d_gene: -; v_gene: TRBV23-1; j_gene: TRBJ1-4; abundance: -; CDR3nt: TGCGCCAGCAGTCAAATGGGGCGCGGTGAAAAACTGTTTTTT; CDR3aa: CASSQMGRGEKLFF
d_gene: TRBD1; v_gene: TRBV18; j_gene: TRBJ2-1; abundance: -; CDR3nt: TGTGCCAGCTCACGAGACAGGGTTCGGGATGAGCAGTTCTTC; CDR3aa: CASSRDRVRDEQFF
d_gene: -; v_gene: TRBV6-5; j_gene: TRBJ1-5; abundance: -; CDR3nt: TGTGCCAGCAGGCAGGGTCTTGGTAGCAATCAGCCCCAGCATTTT; CDR3aa: CASRQGLGSNQPQHF